This entry lists 11 T cell receptor beta chains sequenced from one sample in a study of CD8 T cells in Susac syndrome. About 0.5 to 1 ug RNA was reverse transcribed with random hexamers. TCRdb reprocessed the immunoSEQ multiplex PCR reads with MiXCR, giving one entry per CDR3 protein. The table includes about 400,000 distinct CDR3 sequences, 85% to 90% detected once. What was sequenced was CD8+ T cells from PBMCs. The source of these receptors is a human donor with multiple sclerosis.

The chain carries TRBV7-8 and TRBJ2-7; D gene uncertain. CDR3 size: 15 residues. The ends were cut back, 3 bases at V and 0 bases at J, with 12 bases in the middle. Germline loops: CDR1 SGHVS, CDR2 FQNEAQ. The CDR3 sequence is CASSFGSTSSYEQYF. In nucleotides, the CDR3 is TGTGCCAGCAGCTTCGGGTCCACAAGCTCCTACGAGCAGTACTTC.

The CDR3 sequence: CASSQVGPGVGNEQFF. CDR3 coding DNA: TGTGCCAGCAGCCAAGTTGGGCCAGGGGTAGGGAATGAGCAGTTCTTC. The chain is built from TRBV14 and TRBJ2-1, with D tentatively TRBD1 (6 bases). The CDR3 consists of 16 residues. The germline CDR1 and CDR2 sequences are SGHDN and FVKESK. The ends were cut back, 1 base at V and 7 bases at J, with 17 bases in the middle.

The chain links TRBV29-1 to TRBJ2-1, with D perhaps TRBD2 (5 bases). This CDR3 contains 11 residues. The germline CDR1 and CDR2 sequences are SQVTM and ANQGSEA. V was clipped by 5 bases and J by 9 bases, with 11 bases between them. The CDR3, as DNA: TGCAGCGTTTTGCATCGGGGTGAGCAGTTCTTC. As protein: CSVLHRGEQFF.

This chain uses TRBV6-5 with TRBJ2-7; D remains unclear. The germline CDR1 and CDR2 sequences are MNHEY and SVGAGI. This CDR3 spans 13 amino acids. The germline V and J ends were trimmed by 0 bases and 3 bases, with 6 bases remaining between them. CDR3 region: CASSYSRNYEQYF. The CDR3 nucleotides are TGTGCCAGCAGTTACTCAAGGAACTACGAGCAGTACTTC.

This rearrangement joins TRBV9 to TRBJ2-1; 7 bases line up with TRBD2. Trimming cost V 0 bases and J 7 bases; bases outside gene matches: 7. Germline values: CDR1 SGDLS, CDR2 YYNGEE. This CDR3 is 15 amino acids long. This CDR3 is CASSVGAGVWNEQFF. Here the CDR3 DNA reads TGTGCCAGCAGCGTAGGGGCGGGAGTTTGGAATGAGCAGTTCTTC.

The rearrangement joins TRBV3-1 to TRBJ2-7; D gene ambiguous. Deletions cut 1 base from V and 0 bases from J, with 10 bases between. This CDR3 is built from 15 residues. Germline loops: CDR1 LGHDT, CDR2 YNNKEL (reference sequence). CDR3 sequence: CASSQGIEFSYEQYF. Here the CDR3 DNA reads TGTGCCAGCAGCCAAGGGATAGAGTTCTCCTACGAGCAGTACTTC.

The genes are TRBV27 and TRBJ2-1; 9 bases agree with TRBD1. This CDR3 comprises 18 residues. The V gene end was trimmed by 4 bases and the J gene end by 0 bases; junction bases not matched to a gene: 10. The germline V gene has CDR1 MNHEY and CDR2 SMNVEV (reference sequence). In nucleotides, the CDR3 is TGTGCCAGCAGTTCCGCCGGGACAGGGCCTGCCTCCTACAATGAGCAGTTCTTC. Amino acid sequence: CASSSAGTGPASYNEQFF.

The genes are TRBV5-1 and TRBJ2-3, with 10 bases identical to TRBD2. V was clipped by 3 bases and J by 6 bases; unmatched bases: 16. In germline, CDR1 is SGHRS, CDR2 YFSETQ. The length of the CDR3 is 18 residues. CDR3 bases: TGCGCCAGCAGCTCTCCCCAACGTCTAGCGGGAGATTGGGATACGCAGTATTTT. Translation: CASSSPQRLAGDWDTQYF.

The chain joins TRBV12-3 or TRBV12-4 to TRBJ2-1, with a possible D match to TRBD2 (5 bases). The CDR3 is 15 residues long. Trimming shortened V by 2 bases and J by 5 bases, and 13 bases separated the two germline ends. The CDR3 DNA reads TGTGCCAGCAGTTTAAGCGGAGAGGTAAACAATGAGCAGTTCTTC. This sequence encodes CASSLSGEVNNEQFF.

The genes are TRBV14 and TRBJ2-3; 8 bases are a match to TRBD2. Germline V gives CDR1 SGHDN, CDR2 FVKESK. V trimming: 2 bases; J trimming: 2 bases; junction bases outside the gene matches: 6. The CDR3 has 16 amino acids. CDR3 sequence (DNA): TGTGCCAGCAGCCAACCATCGGGGGGGATCACAGATACGCAGTATTTT. Translation gives CASSQPSGGITDTQYF.

This chain connects TRBV2 to TRBJ1-6, with TRBD1 as a possible D gene (5 bases). This CDR3 is 13 amino acids long. Germline assignment: CDR1 SNHLY and CDR2 FYNNEI. Trimming cost V 7 bases and J 4 bases, with 8 bases left between them. The CDR3 sequence: CASTDSYNSPLHF. CDR3 bases: TGTGCCAGCACCGACAGTTATAATTCACCCCTCCACTTT.